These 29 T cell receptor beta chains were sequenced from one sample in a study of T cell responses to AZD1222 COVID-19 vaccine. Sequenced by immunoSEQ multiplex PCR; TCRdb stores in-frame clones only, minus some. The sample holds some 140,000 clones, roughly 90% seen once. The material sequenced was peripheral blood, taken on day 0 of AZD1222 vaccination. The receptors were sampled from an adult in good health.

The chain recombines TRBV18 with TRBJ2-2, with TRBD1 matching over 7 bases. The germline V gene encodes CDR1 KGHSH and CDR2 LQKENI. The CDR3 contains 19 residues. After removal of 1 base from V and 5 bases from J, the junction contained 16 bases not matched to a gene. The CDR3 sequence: CASSPLALHRSRGTGELFF. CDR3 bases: TGTGCCAGCTCACCACTGGCCCTCCATAGGAGCAGGGGGACCGGGGAGCTGTTTTTT.

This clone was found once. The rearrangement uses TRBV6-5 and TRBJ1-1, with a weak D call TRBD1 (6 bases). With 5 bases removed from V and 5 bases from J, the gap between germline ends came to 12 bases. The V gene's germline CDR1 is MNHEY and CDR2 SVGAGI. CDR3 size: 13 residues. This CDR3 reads CASSPGDRTEAFF. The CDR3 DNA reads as TGTGCCAGCAGTCCAGGGGATCGGACTGAAGCTTTCTTT.

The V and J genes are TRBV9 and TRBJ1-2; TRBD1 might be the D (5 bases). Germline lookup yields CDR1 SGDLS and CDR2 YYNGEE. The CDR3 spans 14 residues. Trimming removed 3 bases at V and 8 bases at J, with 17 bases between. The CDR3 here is CASSAPRQLGGYTF. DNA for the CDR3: TGTGCCAGCAGCGCCCCTCGACAGTTAGGGGGCTACACCTTC.

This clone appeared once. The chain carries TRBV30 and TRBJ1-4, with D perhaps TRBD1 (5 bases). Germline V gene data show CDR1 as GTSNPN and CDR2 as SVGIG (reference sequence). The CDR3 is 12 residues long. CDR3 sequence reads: CARGGGYEKLFF. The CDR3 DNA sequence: TGTGCTCGTGGGGGAGGGTACGAAAAACTGTTTTTT.

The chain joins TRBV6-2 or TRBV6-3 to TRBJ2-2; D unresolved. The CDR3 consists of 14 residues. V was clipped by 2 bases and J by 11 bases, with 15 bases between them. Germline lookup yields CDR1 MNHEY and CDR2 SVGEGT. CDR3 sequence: CASSYTGGRVELFF. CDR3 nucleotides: TGTGCCAGCAGTTACACGGGCGGCCGAGTAGAGCTGTTTTTT.

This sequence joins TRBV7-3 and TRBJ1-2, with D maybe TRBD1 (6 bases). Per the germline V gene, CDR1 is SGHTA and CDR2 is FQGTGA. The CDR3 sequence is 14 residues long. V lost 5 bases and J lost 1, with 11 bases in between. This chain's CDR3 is CASSPGGGNYGYTF. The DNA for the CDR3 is TGTGCCAGCAGCCCGGGAGGGGGTAACTATGGCTACACCTTC.

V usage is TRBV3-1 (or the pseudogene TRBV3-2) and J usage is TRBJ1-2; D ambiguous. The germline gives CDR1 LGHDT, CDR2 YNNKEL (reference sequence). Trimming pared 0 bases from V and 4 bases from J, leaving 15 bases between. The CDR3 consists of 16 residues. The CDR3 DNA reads TGTGCCAGCAGCCAAGATATCGGTTTGCCGGGCTATGGCTACACCTTC. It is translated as CASSQDIGLPGYGYTF.

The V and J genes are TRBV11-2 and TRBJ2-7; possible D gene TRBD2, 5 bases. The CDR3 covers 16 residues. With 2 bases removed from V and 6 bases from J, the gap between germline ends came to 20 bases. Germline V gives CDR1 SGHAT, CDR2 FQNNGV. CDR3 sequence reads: CASSLTPKTRLREQYF. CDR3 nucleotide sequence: TGTGCCAGCAGCTTAACCCCTAAGACAAGACTACGCGAGCAGTACTTC.

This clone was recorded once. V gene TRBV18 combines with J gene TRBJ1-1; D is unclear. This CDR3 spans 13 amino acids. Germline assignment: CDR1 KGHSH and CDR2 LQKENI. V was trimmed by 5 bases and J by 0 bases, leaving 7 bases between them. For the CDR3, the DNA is TGTGCCAGCTCAGACAAGGTGAACACTGAAGCTTTCTTT. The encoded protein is CASSDKVNTEAFF.

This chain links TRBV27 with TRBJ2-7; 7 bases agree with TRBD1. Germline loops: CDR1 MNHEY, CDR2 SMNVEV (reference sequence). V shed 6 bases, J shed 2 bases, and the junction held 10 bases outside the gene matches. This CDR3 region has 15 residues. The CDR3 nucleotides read TGTGCCAGCAGCCCAAGAACCCAGGGGGCCTACGAGCAGTACTTC. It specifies CASSPRTQGAYEQYF.

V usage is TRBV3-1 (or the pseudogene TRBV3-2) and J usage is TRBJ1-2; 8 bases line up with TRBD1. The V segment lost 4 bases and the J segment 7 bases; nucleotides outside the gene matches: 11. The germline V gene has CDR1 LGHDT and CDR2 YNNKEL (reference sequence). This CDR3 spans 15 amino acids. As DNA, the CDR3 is TGTGCCAGCAGCCTTCCGGTCCAGGGGGCGGGTGGCTACACCTTC. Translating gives CASSLPVQGAGGYTF.

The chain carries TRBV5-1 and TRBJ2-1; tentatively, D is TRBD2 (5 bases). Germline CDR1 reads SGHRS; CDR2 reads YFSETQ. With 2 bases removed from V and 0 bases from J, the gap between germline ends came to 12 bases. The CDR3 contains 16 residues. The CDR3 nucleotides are TGCGCCAGCAGCTTTATAGGGAGTAGCTCCTACAATGAGCAGTTCTTC. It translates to CASSFIGSSSYNEQFF.

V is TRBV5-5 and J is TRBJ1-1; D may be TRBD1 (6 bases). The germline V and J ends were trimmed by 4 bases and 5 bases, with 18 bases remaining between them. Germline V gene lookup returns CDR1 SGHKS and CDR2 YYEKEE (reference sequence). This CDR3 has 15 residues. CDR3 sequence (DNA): TGTGCCAGCAGCATCCGAAGGGGAGGGGGGACTGAAGCTTTCTTT. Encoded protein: CASSIRRGGGTEAFF.

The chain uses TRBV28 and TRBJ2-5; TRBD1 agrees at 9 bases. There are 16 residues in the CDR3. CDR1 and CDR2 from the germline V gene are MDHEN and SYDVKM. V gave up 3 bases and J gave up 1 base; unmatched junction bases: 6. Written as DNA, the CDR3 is TGTGCCAGCAGTTTGGGGGACAGGGACATCCAAGAGACCCAGTACTTC. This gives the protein CASSLGDRDIQETQYF.

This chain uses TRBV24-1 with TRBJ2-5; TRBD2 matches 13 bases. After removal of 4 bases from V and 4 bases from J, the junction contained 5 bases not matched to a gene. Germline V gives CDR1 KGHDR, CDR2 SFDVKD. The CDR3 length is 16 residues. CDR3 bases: TGTGCCACCAGTGACCAGGGACTAGCGGGGATAGAGACCCAGTACTTC. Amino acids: CATSDQGLAGIETQYF.

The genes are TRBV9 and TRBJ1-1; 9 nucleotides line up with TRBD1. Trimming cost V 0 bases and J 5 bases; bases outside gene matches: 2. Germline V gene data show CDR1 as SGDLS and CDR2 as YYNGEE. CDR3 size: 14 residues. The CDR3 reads CASSVGGTGTEAFF. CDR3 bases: TGTGCCAGCAGCGTAGGAGGGACAGGGACTGAAGCTTTCTTT.

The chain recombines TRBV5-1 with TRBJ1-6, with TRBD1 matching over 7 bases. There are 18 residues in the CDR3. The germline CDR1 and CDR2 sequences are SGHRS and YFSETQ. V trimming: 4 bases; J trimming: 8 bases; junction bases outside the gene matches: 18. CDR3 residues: CASSPSGIEGAGDSPLHF. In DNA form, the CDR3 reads TGCGCCAGCAGCCCTTCCGGGATCGAGGGGGCTGGCGATTCACCCCTCCACTTT.

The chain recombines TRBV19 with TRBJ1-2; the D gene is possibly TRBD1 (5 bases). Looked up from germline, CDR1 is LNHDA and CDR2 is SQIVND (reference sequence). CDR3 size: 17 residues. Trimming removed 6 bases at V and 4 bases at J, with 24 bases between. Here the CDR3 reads CASRTGGSGGSGYGYTF. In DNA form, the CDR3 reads TGTGCCAGTAGAACCGGGGGGTCGGGAGGATCGGGCTATGGCTACACCTTC.

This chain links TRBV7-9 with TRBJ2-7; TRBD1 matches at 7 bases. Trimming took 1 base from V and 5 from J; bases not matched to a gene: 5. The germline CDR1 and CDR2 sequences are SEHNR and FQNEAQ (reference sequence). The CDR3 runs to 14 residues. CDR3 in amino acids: CASSLGDRVHEQYF. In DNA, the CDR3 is TGTGCCAGCAGCTTAGGAGACAGGGTACACGAGCAGTACTTC.

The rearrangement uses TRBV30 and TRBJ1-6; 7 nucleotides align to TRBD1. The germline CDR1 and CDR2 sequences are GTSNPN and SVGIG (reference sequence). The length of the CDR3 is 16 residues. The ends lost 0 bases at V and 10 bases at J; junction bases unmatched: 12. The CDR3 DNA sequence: TGTGCCTGGAGTGTACAGGCGGGACAGCGTTTGTCACCCCTCCACTTT. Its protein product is CAWSVQAGQRLSPLHF.

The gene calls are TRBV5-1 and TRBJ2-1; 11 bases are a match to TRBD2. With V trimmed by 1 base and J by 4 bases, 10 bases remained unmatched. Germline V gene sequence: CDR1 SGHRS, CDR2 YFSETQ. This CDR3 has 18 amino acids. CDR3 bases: TGCGCCAGCAGCTTGATTAGCGGGAGGGCCGGAGGATACAATGAGCAGTTCTTC. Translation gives CASSLISGRAGGYNEQFF.

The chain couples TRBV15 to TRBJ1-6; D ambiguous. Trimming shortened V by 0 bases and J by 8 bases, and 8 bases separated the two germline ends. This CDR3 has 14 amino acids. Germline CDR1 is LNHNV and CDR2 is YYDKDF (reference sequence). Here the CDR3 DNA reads TGTGCCACCAGCAGAGAAGGCGTGGATTCACCCCTCCACTTT. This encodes CATSREGVDSPLHF.

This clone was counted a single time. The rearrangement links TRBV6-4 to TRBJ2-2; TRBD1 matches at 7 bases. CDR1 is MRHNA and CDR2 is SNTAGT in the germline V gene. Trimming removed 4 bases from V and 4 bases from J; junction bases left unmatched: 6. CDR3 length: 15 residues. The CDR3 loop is CASSAKGAGTGELFF. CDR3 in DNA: TGTGCCAGCAGTGCTAAGGGGGCTGGCACCGGGGAGCTGTTTTTT.

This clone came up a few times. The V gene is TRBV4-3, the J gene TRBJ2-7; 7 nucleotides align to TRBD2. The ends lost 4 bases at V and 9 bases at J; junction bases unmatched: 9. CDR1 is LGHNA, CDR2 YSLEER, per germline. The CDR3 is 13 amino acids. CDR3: CASSPSSREGQYF. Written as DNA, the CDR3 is TGCGCCAGCAGCCCTAGTAGCAGGGAGGGGCAGTACTTC.

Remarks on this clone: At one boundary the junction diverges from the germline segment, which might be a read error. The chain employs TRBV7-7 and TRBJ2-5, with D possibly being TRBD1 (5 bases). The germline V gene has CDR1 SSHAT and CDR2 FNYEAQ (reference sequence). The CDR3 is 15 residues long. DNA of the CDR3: TGTGCTAGCAGCCAGGGCTTGGGGTATCAAGAGACCCAGTACTTC. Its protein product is CASSQGLGYQETQYF.

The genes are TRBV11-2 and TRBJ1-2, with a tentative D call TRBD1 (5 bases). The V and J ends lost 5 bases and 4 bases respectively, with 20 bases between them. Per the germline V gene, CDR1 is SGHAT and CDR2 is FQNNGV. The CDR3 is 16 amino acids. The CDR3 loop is CASSRRGAPRAYGYTF. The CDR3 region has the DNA TGTGCCAGCAGCCGCCGGGGCGCGCCTCGAGCCTATGGCTACACCTTC.

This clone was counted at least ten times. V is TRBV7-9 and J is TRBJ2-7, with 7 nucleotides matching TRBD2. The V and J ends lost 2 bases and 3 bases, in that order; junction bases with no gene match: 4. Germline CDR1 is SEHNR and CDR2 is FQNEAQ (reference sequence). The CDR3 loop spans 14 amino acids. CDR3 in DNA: TGTGCCAGCAGCTTATCAGCGGGGATCTACGAGCAGTACTTC. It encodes CASSLSAGIYEQYF.

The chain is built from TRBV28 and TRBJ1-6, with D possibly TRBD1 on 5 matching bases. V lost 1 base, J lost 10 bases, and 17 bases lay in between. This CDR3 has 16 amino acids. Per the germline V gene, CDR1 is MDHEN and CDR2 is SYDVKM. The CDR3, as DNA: TGTGCCAGCAGTTTATCCCTCGGGGGTAGGGCATCACCCCTCCACTTT. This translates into CASSLSLGGRASPLHF.

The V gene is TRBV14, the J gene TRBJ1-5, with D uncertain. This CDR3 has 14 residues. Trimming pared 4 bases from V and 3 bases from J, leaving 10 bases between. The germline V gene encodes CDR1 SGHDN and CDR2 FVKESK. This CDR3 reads CASSPGGNNQPQHF. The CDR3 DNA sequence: TGTGCCAGCAGCCCAGGCGGTAACAATCAGCCCCAGCATTTT. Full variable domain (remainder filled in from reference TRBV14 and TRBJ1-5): EAGVTQFPSHSVIEKGQTVTLRCDPISGHDNLYWYRRVMGKEIKFLLHFVKESKQDESGMPNNRFLAERTGGTYSTLKVQPAELEDSGVYFCASSPGGNNQPQHFGDGTRLSIL.